Presented here are 6 T cell receptor beta chains from one specimen sequenced in a study of T cell repertoires in cytomegalovirus infection. Antigens of these TCRs are unknown. TCRdb re-called the reads with MiXCR, one entry per CDR3 protein. The sample gives just over 450,000 distinct CDR3 sequences, about 42% of which show up once; 43% is in the top ten. The specimen was cultured PBMCs, collected from culture after CMV antigen stimulation. The receptors were sampled from a human donor in good health (CMV status not recorded). Some clones in this sample may be carry-over from other donors' samples.

The chain uses TRBV2 and TRBJ2-3; 10 nucleotides agree with TRBD2. This CDR3 is 15 amino acids long. V lost 6 bases and J lost 1; bases outside the gene matches: 4. CDR1 and CDR2 from the germline V gene are SNHLY and FYNNEI. In DNA, the CDR3 is TGTGCCAGCAGACTCGGACTAGCGGGCACAGATACGCAGTATTTT. Translation: CASRLGLAGTDTQYF.

The V gene is TRBV4-1, the J gene TRBJ2-1; D possibly uses TRBD1 or TRBD2 (5 bases each). V was shortened by 2 bases and J by 12 bases, with 23 bases between the two germline ends. The germline V gene encodes CDR1 MGHRA and CDR2 YSYEKL. This CDR3 has 16 amino acids. CDR3 protein: CASSQKGASPSDGQFF. The DNA for the CDR3 is TGCGCCAGCAGCCAAAAAGGGGCTAGCCCCTCGGATGGGCAGTTCTTC.

The genes are TRBV7-9 and TRBJ2-1; D not certain. Germline loops: CDR1 SEHNR, CDR2 FQNEAQ (reference sequence). The CDR3 is made up of 14 amino acids. V was pared by 1 base and J by 5 bases, with 9 bases between. The CDR3 nucleotides read TGTGCCAGCAGCTTAGGGCAGGTAAACAATGAGCAGTTCTTC. It yields the protein CASSLGQVNNEQFF.

This clonotype turned up a few times. This CDR3 is CASSMSSGGSSYNEQFF. Written as DNA, the CDR3 is TGTGCCAGTAGTATGTCCAGCGGGGGGAGCTCCTACAATGAGCAGTTCTTC. The chain employs TRBV19 and TRBJ2-1; 9 bases align to TRBD2. V was clipped by 3 bases and J by 0 bases; unmatched bases: 6. Germline V gene sequence: CDR1 LNHDA, CDR2 SQIVND (reference sequence). The CDR3 extends over 17 amino acids.

This chain connects TRBV7-8 to TRBJ2-7; 10 bases agree with TRBD1. The germline gives CDR1 SGHVS, CDR2 FQNEAQ. Trimming took 1 base from V and 9 from J; bases not matched to a gene: 9. This CDR3 has 15 amino acids. The CDR3 DNA follows: TGTGCCAGCAGCTTAGGGGGGACAGGGGCGATTTTGCAGTACTTC. It codes for CASSLGGTGAILQYF.

The chain uses TRBV7-2 and TRBJ2-7; 7 positions agree with TRBD2. V was clipped by 4 bases and J by 0 bases; unmatched bases: 12. The CDR3 is 17 residues long. Germline CDR1 SGHTA, CDR2 FQGNSA. CDR3 in DNA: TGTGCCAGCAGCTCCTTCCTTACCGGGACTATCTCCTACGAGCAGTACTTC. This codes for CASSSFLTGTISYEQYF.